This entry describes one T cell receptor (beta chain). Antigen specificity is unknown. The record originates from a study of ipilimumab plus nivolumab after autologous stem cell transplantation. Overall study: The myeloma cohort included high-risk transplant-naive patients and patients relapsing within 3 years of a first autologous transplant.

Libraries were prepared by immunoSEQ multiplex PCR; TCRdb keeps only in-frame clonotypes and omits some of them. The sample shows about 43,000 clones, roughly 84% of them seen only once. The CDR3 has 15 residues. V was shortened by 0 bases and J by 3 bases, with 12 bases between the two germline ends. The germline gives CDR1 SGHRS, CDR2 YFSETQ. General study results and limits: The authors say TCR, Treg and microbiome findings warrant further study.

The TCR originated in a male donor with multiple myeloma. This chain joins TRBV5-1 and TRBJ1-1, with D uncertain. The specimen comprised PBMCs, sampled in a trial of ipilimumab plus nivolumab as post-transplant consolidation. CDR3: CASSLGEGLHTEAFF. In DNA, the CDR3 is TGCGCCAGCAGCTTGGGCGAAGGGCTTCACACTGAAGCTTTCTTT.